The next 8 T cell receptor beta chains were all read from a single sample in a study of blood T cell repertoires in COVID-19. The assay was immunoSEQ multiplex PCR, and TCRdb's table has in-frame clones only and misses some. The sample holds under 400,000 clones; around 87% are singletons and the top ten take approximately 1.9%. Input material: PBMCs or T cells enriched from blood (not recorded which). All receptors derive from a middle-aged man in a cohort exposed to, infected with or recovered from COVID-19 (not recorded which).

V and J are TRBV27 and TRBJ2-5; the D gene is possibly TRBD1 (5 bases). The V gene's germline CDR1 is MNHEY and CDR2 SMNVEV (reference sequence). This CDR3 has 14 amino acids. The V end lost 0 bases, the J end lost 4 bases, and 9 bases lay between the germline ends. The CDR3 loop reads CASSLSRRVETQYF. Written as DNA, the CDR3 is TGTGCCAGCAGTTTATCACGCAGGGTAGAGACCCAGTACTTC.

The V gene is TRBV14, the J gene TRBJ2-5, with D possibly being TRBD1 (6 bases). V dropped 2 bases and J dropped 5 bases, with 15 bases sitting between them. Germline V lookup: CDR1 SGHDN, CDR2 FVKESK. The length of the CDR3 is 15 residues. CDR3 amino acids: CASSQNRERRETQYF. CDR3 bases: TGTGCCAGCAGCCAAAACAGGGAGAGGCGGGAGACCCAGTACTTC.

Points on this clone: The same CDR3 arises from other DNA sequences in this sample as well. The rearrangement uses TRBV11-2 and TRBJ2-3; the D gene is possibly TRBD1 (5 bases). V lost 1 base and J 0 bases, leaving 8 bases between the germline ends. CDR1 SGHAT and CDR2 FQNNGV come from the germline V gene. This CDR3 contains 15 residues. The CDR3 spells CASSLGAGSTDTQYF. The CDR3 DNA is TGTGCCAGCAGCTTAGGGGCAGGGAGCACAGATACGCAGTATTTT.

The chain has TRBV28 and TRBJ1-3; D gene unclear. V was pared by 3 bases and J by 0 bases, with 12 bases between. From germline, CDR1 is MDHEN and CDR2 SYDVKM. The CDR3 runs to 16 residues. The CDR3, as DNA: TGTGCCAGCAGTTTCAATTACAGAATCTCTGGAAACACCATATATTTT. This sequence encodes CASSFNYRISGNTIYF.

The genes are TRBV25-1 and TRBJ2-1; 11 nucleotides align to TRBD2. Germline CDR1 MGHDK, CDR2 SYGVNS. The CDR3 sequence is 15 residues long. The V gene end was trimmed by 6 bases and the J gene end by 2 bases; junction bases not matched to a gene: 3. CDR3 sequence: CASSRTSGPYNEQFF. CDR3 in DNA: TGTGCCAGCAGCAGGACTAGCGGGCCCTACAATGAGCAGTTCTTC.

The chain couples TRBV18 to TRBJ1-1; the match to TRBD1 covers 10 bases. The germline gives CDR1 KGHSH, CDR2 LQKENI. CDR3 length: 15 amino acids. V was clipped by 0 bases and J by 5 bases; unmatched bases: 3. This chain's CDR3 is CASSPPTGGRTEAFF. DNA of the CDR3: TGTGCCAGCTCACCACCGACAGGGGGCCGGACTGAAGCTTTCTTT.

The rearrangement joins TRBV19 to TRBJ2-2; 10 bases map to TRBD1. V gave up 5 bases and J gave up 5 bases; unmatched junction bases: 14. The CDR3 sequence is 18 residues long. From germline, CDR1 is LNHDA and CDR2 SQIVND (reference sequence). The CDR3 protein is CASSARGDRGVGTGELFF. As DNA, the CDR3 is TGTGCCAGTAGTGCCCGAGGGGACAGGGGTGTGGGTACCGGGGAGCTGTTTTTT.

CDR3 amino acids: CASSAGLVYEQYF. The CDR3 region has the DNA TGTGCCAGCAGCGCGGGACTAGTCTACGAGCAGTACTTC. The V and J genes are TRBV6-5 and TRBJ2-7; 8 positions agree with TRBD2. J lost 3 bases, V lost 6 bases, and 4 bases had no gene match. The CDR3 is 13 residues long. Germline values: CDR1 MNHEY, CDR2 SVGAGI.